The clone carrying this T cell receptor (beta chain) was recorded once. Its target is not known. This record comes from a study of OX40 agonist ivuxolimab in advanced cancers. Study-level background: Ivuxolimab, which patients received intravenously every 2 weeks, was dosed at 0.01 to 10 mg/kg. The study reported partial responses in three patients: one hepatocellular carcinoma, two cutaneous melanoma. General study findings and limits: It was not determined which antigens were specifically recognized by the peripheral T cells that had undergone clonal expansion.

The CDR3 spans 14 residues. Losses at the gene ends were 5 bases for V and 6 bases for J; bases not matched to a gene: 8. Germline loops: CDR1 SGHTA, CDR2 FQGNSA. Some clones are missing from TCRdb's copy, which holds only in-frame ones; the method was immunoSEQ multiplex PCR. This table has 50,000 to 75,000 clones, 90% appearing once. Sequencing used CD4+ or CD8+ T cells sorted from blood, obtained in a trial of the OX40 agonist ivuxolimab. The clonotype comes from an adult with an advanced solid tumor such as melanoma, head and neck, liver or kidney cancer. This chain connects TRBV7-2 to TRBJ1-2; 8 nucleotides align to TRBD1. The CDR3 sequence: CASSVESGGDGYTF. Here the CDR3 DNA reads TGTGCCAGCAGCGTAGAGTCAGGGGGCGATGGCTACACCTTC.